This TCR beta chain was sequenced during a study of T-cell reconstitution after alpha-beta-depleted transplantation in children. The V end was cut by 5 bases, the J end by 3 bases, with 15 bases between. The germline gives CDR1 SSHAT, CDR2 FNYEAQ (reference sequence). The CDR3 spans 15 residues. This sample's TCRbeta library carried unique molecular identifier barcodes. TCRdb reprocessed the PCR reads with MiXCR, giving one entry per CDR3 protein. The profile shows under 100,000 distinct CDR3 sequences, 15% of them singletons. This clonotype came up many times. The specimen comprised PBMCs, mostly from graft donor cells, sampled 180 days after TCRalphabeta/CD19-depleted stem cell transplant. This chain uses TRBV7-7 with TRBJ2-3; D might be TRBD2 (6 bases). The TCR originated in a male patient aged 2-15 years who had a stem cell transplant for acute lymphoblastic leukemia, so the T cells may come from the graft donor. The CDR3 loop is CASSRSGGRTDTQYF. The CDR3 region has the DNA TGTGCCAGCAGCCGTAGCGGAGGTCGAACAGATACGCAGTATTTT.